Below are 28 T cell receptor beta chains sequenced from a single sample in a study of cytomegalovirus exposure and HLA in healthy donors. Vbeta (60) and Jbeta (13) primers were used in the PCR. Repertoires were generated with immunoSEQ multiplex PCR, while TCRdb's copy carries only in-frame clones and drops some. Among approximately 42,000 clones listed, about 84% were seen once. Material for sequencing was PBMCs. Every receptor here comes from a man over 45 in good health and CMV-seronegative.

This rearrangement joins TRBV28 to TRBJ2-1, with a possible D match to TRBD1 (5 bases). Germline V gives CDR1 MDHEN, CDR2 SYDVKM. This CDR3 is 19 amino acids long. Trimming cost V 3 bases and J 1 base, with 22 bases left between them. CDR3 DNA: TGTGCCAGCAGTTTTAGGCCGCAGGGTACTCTGTTTTCCTACAATGAGCAGTTCTTC. This gives the protein CASSFRPQGTLFSYNEQFF.

This clone came up a few times. The chain couples TRBV11-2 to TRBJ2-7, with TRBD1 matching 12 bases. The trim removed 4 bases at V and 2 bases at J, leaving 3 bases unmatched. This CDR3 comprises 15 residues. Germline loops: CDR1 SGHAT, CDR2 FQNNGV. CDR3 nucleotide sequence: TGTGCCAGCAGCTACGGGACAGGGGGCACCTACGAGCAGTACTTC. Translation gives CASSYGTGGTYEQYF.

The rearrangement links TRBV11-1 to TRBJ2-7; possibly TRBD2 for D (6 bases). The ends were cut back, 1 base at V and 4 bases at J, with 14 bases in the middle. The length of the CDR3 is 15 residues. Germline loops: CDR1 SGHAT, CDR2 FQDESV (reference sequence). The CDR3 region is CASSLESGLLYEQYF. In DNA form, the CDR3 reads TGTGCCAGCAGCTTAGAGTCGGGACTGCTGTACGAGCAGTACTTC.

The CDR3, as DNA: TGTGCCAGCAGCGACAGGGGGCGCAGCTATGGCTACACCTTC. Its protein product is CASSDRGRSYGYTF. This sequence joins TRBV2 and TRBJ1-2; 10 nucleotides line up with TRBD1. CDR3 length: 14 residues. Germline values: CDR1 SNHLY, CDR2 FYNNEI. Trimming removed 6 bases from V and 4 bases from J; junction bases left unmatched: 5.

The gene calls are TRBV29-1 and TRBJ2-7; D remains ambiguous. This CDR3 spans 11 amino acids. The ends were cut back, 8 bases at V and 7 bases at J, with 15 bases in the middle. CDR1 is SQVTM, CDR2 ANQGSEA, per germline. DNA for the CDR3: TGCAGCATATCCTCGTCGGAGGAGCAGTACTTC. Amino acid sequence: CSISSSEEQYF.

This clone was found once. The chain is built from TRBV9 and TRBJ2-6, with D maybe TRBD1 (5 bases). CDR1 SGDLS and CDR2 YYNGEE come from the germline V gene. The CDR3 runs to 15 residues. V was pared by 3 bases and J by 0 bases, with 7 bases between. The CDR3 DNA follows: TGTGCCAGCAGCGAGGGGAACTCTGGGGCCAACGTCCTGACTTTC. Translated, it gives CASSEGNSGANVLTF. The full variable domain, its missing parts supplied by reference TRBV9 and TRBJ2-6, is DSGVTQTPKHLITATGQRVTLRCSPRSGDLSVYWYQQSLDQGLQFLIQYYNGEERAKGNILERFSAQQFPDLHSELNLSSLELGDSALYFCASSEGNSGANVLTFGAGSRLTVL.

The chain employs TRBV5-6 and TRBJ2-1; 8 bases agree with TRBD2. J was trimmed by 4 bases and V by 2 bases; bases with no gene match: 2. The CDR3 has 14 amino acids. CDR1 and CDR2 (germline): SGHDT, YYEEEE. The CDR3 is CASSFSSGYNEQFF. The CDR3 region has the DNA TGTGCCAGCAGCTTTTCTAGCGGGTACAATGAGCAGTTCTTC.

This chain uses TRBV7-3 with TRBJ2-1; 7 bases map to TRBD2. CDR3 length equals 14 residues. Germline CDR1 reads SGHTA; CDR2 reads FQGTGA. V dropped 5 bases and J dropped 7; count of bases not matched to a gene: 8. This chain's CDR3 is CASSLGGGPNEQFF. The CDR3 DNA reads TGTGCCAGCAGCCTGGGGGGAGGGCCGAATGAGCAGTTCTTC. Based on the CDR3 plus reference TRBV7-3 and TRBJ2-1, the full variable domain is GAGVSQTPSNKVTEKGKYVELRCDPISGHTALYWYRQSLGQGPEFLIYFQGTGAADDSGLPNDRFFAVRPEGSVSTLKIQRTERGDSAVYLCASSLGGGPNEQFFGPGTRLTVL.

The chain couples TRBV19 to TRBJ1-4; 11 bases align to TRBD1. Germline V lookup: CDR1 LNHDA, CDR2 SQIVND (reference sequence). This CDR3 region has 15 residues. The junction had 12 bases not matched to a gene; V was cut back by 11 bases and J by 7 bases. DNA for the CDR3: TGTGCCTCTGCGGCCGGGACAGGGGGTCTTGAAAAACTGTTTTTT. Translated: CASAAGTGGLEKLFF. Filled out from reference TRBV19 and TRBJ1-4, the complete variable domain reads DGGITQSPKYLFRKEGQNVTLSCEQNLNHDAMYWYRQDPGQGLRLIYYSQIVNDFQKGDIAEGYSVSREKKESFPLTVTSAQKNPTAFYLCASAAGTGGLEKLFFGSGTQLSVL.

This sequence joins TRBV12-5 and TRBJ1-1; 9 bases line up with TRBD1. Germline loops: CDR1 LGHNT, CDR2 FRNRAP. This CDR3 contains 14 residues. With V trimmed by 7 bases and J by 4 bases, 7 bases remained unmatched. The CDR3 nucleotides read TGTGCTAGTGCCCAACAGGGGGCAAGCACTGAAGCTTTCTTT. Translating gives CASAQQGASTEAFF.

The rearrangement uses TRBV19 and TRBJ2-3, with 7 bases fitting TRBD1. This CDR3 has 11 residues. Germline V gene data show CDR1 as LNHDA and CDR2 as SQIVND (reference sequence). V was clipped by 6 bases and J by 6 bases; unmatched bases: 0. This CDR3 reads CASSRGDTQYF. CDR3 in DNA: TGTGCCAGTAGCAGGGGGGATACGCAGTATTTT.

The chain carries TRBV4-3 and TRBJ2-7; D remains unclear. The germline gives CDR1 LGHNA, CDR2 YSLEER. The CDR3 covers 14 residues. The V end lost 0 bases, the J end lost 2 bases, and 8 bases lay between the germline ends. The CDR3 protein is CASSQEVQAYEQYF. For the CDR3, the DNA is TGCGCCAGCAGCCAAGAAGTACAAGCCTACGAGCAGTACTTC.

This CDR3 is CASASGTGVPEETQYF. The CDR3 region has the DNA TGTGCTAGTGCCTCCGGGACAGGGGTACCCGAAGAGACCCAGTACTTC. J is TRBJ2-5 and V is TRBV12-5, with TRBD1 identical over 10 bases. The V segment lost 7 bases and the J segment 3 bases; nucleotides outside the gene matches: 11. Germline V CDR1 and CDR2: LGHNT, FRNRAP. The CDR3 runs to 16 residues.

A word on this clone: Mismatch with germline at one junction end may stem from a read error. The chain is built from TRBV2 and TRBJ2-7, with D uncertain. CDR1 is SNHLY and CDR2 is FYNNEI in the germline V gene. This CDR3 is 11 amino acids long. Written as DNA, the CDR3 is TGTGCCAGCAGTATATACTACGAGCAGTGCTTC. It codes for CASSIYYEQCF.

This clone occurred once. The chain has TRBV4-2 and TRBJ2-5; 9 bases align to TRBD2. The CDR3 has 14 amino acids. V dropped 4 bases and J dropped 1; count of bases not matched to a gene: 1. CDR1 is LGHNA, CDR2 YNFKEQ, per germline. Here the CDR3 DNA reads TGTGCCAGCAGCCCTAGCGGGACCCAAGAGACCCAGTACTTC. It is translated as CASSPSGTQETQYF.

As for this clone: The junction differs from germline at one of its ends, possibly a read error. V is TRBV19 and J is TRBJ1-2, with D possibly being TRBD1 (6 bases). CDR1 LNHDA and CDR2 SQIVND come from the germline V gene (reference sequence). The CDR3 has 10 residues. Written as DNA, the CDR3 is TGTGCCAGTAGTCTTTCCGGGACAAGCTTC. It encodes CASSLSGTSF.

The chain couples TRBV6-4 to TRBJ2-7, with a weak D call TRBD1 (6 bases). V lost 6 bases to trimming and J lost 3 bases, with 21 bases between them. Germline V gene sequence: CDR1 MRHNA, CDR2 SNTAGT. This CDR3 has 16 amino acids. The CDR3: CASSLKGERLLYEQYF. The CDR3 DNA reads TGTGCCAGCAGCCTCAAGGGGGAAAGGTTACTCTACGAGCAGTACTTC.

Remarks on this clone: The germline gene is not matched at one end of the junction; a read error may be the cause. The same CDR3 also results from other DNA sequences found in this sample. The chain is built from TRBV27 and TRBJ1-6, with a possible D match to TRBD1 (5 bases). The CDR3 is made up of 15 amino acids. The germline gives CDR1 MNHEY, CDR2 SMNVEV (reference sequence). The CDR3 coding sequence is TGTGCCAGCAGTTTGGGGCAGACCTATAATTCCCCCCTCCACTTT. This sequence encodes CASSLGQTYNSPLHF.

V is TRBV5-1 and J is TRBJ2-3; D perhaps matches TRBD1 (5 bases). There are 14 residues in the CDR3. V shed 9 bases and J shed 2 bases, with 16 bases lying between them. Germline V lookup: CDR1 SGHRS, CDR2 YFSETQ. CDR3 region: CATKTVSDTDTQYF. In DNA, the CDR3 is TGCGCCACCAAGACAGTGTCGGACACAGATACGCAGTATTTT.

The V call is TRBV7-2, the J call TRBJ2-7; 10 bases map to TRBD2. From germline, CDR1 is SGHTA and CDR2 FQGNSA. V shed 3 bases, J shed 10 bases, and the junction held 6 bases outside the gene matches. The CDR3 is 13 residues long. For the CDR3, the DNA is TGTGCCAGCAGCTTGCCGCTAGCGGGGGCTCAGTACTTC. This gives the protein CASSLPLAGAQYF.

V gene TRBV2 combines with J gene TRBJ1-1; 8 positions match TRBD1. The ends lost 6 bases at V and 9 bases at J; junction bases unmatched: 3. The CDR3 loop spans 11 amino acids. The germline CDR1 and CDR2 sequences are SNHLY and FYNNEI. CDR3 DNA sequence: TGTGCCAGCAGAGGACAGGGCCAAGCTTTCTTT. Translation: CASRGQGQAFF. The full variable domain, in which reference TRBV2 and TRBJ1-1 provide the parts outside the CDR3, is EPEVTQTPSHQVTQMGQEVILRCVPISNHLYFYWYRQILGQKVEFLVSFYNNEISEKSEIFDDQFSVERPDGSNFTLKIRSTKLEDSAMYFCASRGQGQAFFGQGTRLTVV.

This clone was detected once. The chain recombines TRBV10-3 with TRBJ2-1; D is uncertain. The CDR3 runs to 13 residues. V was cut by 4 bases and J by 8 bases, with 12 bases left in between. CDR1 and CDR2 (germline): ENHRY, SYGVKD. CDR3 sequence reads: CAISVSLPDEQFF. Here the CDR3 DNA reads TGTGCCATCAGTGTGTCCCTGCCGGATGAGCAGTTCTTC.

This chain links TRBV5-4 with TRBJ2-2, with 9 bases aligning to TRBD2. V shed 4 bases, J shed 4 bases, and the junction held 11 bases outside the gene matches. The CDR3 length is 17 residues. The V gene's germline CDR1 is SGHNT and CDR2 YYREEE (reference sequence). Here the CDR3 reads CASSPSLAGESTGELFF. The CDR3 DNA reads TGTGCCAGCAGCCCTTCCTTAGCGGGAGAGTCCACCGGGGAGCTGTTTTTT.

The chain uses TRBV18 and TRBJ1-1; possible D gene TRBD1, 6 bases. The CDR3 is 14 amino acids. V lost 5 bases, J lost 5 bases, and 15 bases lay in between. Germline assignment: CDR1 KGHSH and CDR2 LQKENI. The CDR3 loop reads CASSSKQGGTEAFF. The CDR3 DNA sequence: TGTGCCAGCTCATCCAAACAGGGTGGGACTGAAGCTTTCTTT.

The chain recombines TRBV9 with TRBJ1-4; 11 bases agree with TRBD1. Germline values: CDR1 SGDLS, CDR2 YYNGEE. The CDR3 is 18 amino acids. Trimming took 3 bases from V and 2 from J; bases not matched to a gene: 9. The CDR3 DNA reads TGTGCCAGCAGCGCCCAAGAGGACAGGGGGCTCACTAATGAAAAACTGTTTTTT. Amino acid sequence: CASSAQEDRGLTNEKLFF.

The rearrangement uses TRBV6-5 and TRBJ1-1, with D possibly matching TRBD1 (5 bases). Deletions cut 6 bases from V and 5 bases from J, with 13 bases between. CDR3 length equals 13 residues. Germline V lookup: CDR1 MNHEY, CDR2 SVGAGI. The CDR3 reads CASSWARTTEAFF. The DNA of the CDR3 is TGTGCCAGCAGCTGGGCCAGGACAACTGAAGCTTTCTTT.

This chain connects TRBV29-1 to TRBJ1-5; 8 nucleotides line up with TRBD1. With V trimmed by 7 bases and J by 0 bases, 5 bases remained unmatched. The CDR3 totals 14 residues. CDR1 is SQVTM and CDR2 is ANQGSEA in the germline V gene. In DNA, the CDR3 is TGCAGCGCCTTGACAGGGGTTAGCAATCAGCCCCAGCATTTT. Encoded protein: CSALTGVSNQPQHF.

This chain joins TRBV9 and TRBJ2-7; 7 bases agree with TRBD1. Germline V gene sequence: CDR1 SGDLS, CDR2 YYNGEE. The CDR3 is 13 amino acids. Trimming cost V 3 bases and J 5 bases; bases outside gene matches: 5. CDR3 nucleotides: TGTGCCAGCAGCGCGACAGGGTCGCACGAGCAGTACTTC. Translating gives CASSATGSHEQYF.